This passage covers 27 T cell receptor beta chains from one sample sequenced in a study of T cell responses to AZD1222 COVID-19 vaccine. Produced via immunoSEQ multiplex PCR; TCRdb's table is partial and in-frame only. The data show some 140,000 clones, with approximately 80% seen just once and roughly 4.3% held by the top ten. The sample here was peripheral blood, taken on day 0 of AZD1222 vaccination. Every receptor here comes from an adult in good health.

V and J are TRBV6-5 and TRBJ2-3; 9 bases align to TRBD2. The J segment lost 9 bases and the V segment lost 5 bases, leaving 9 bases of the junction unmatched. Germline V lookup: CDR1 MNHEY, CDR2 SVGAGI. The CDR3 has 14 amino acids. CDR3 DNA: TGTGCCAGCAGTCTTTCCTTAGCGGGGGAAACGCAGTATTTT. This encodes CASSLSLAGETQYF.

The chain has TRBV2 and TRBJ1-2; D is ambiguous. The CDR3 sequence is 13 residues long. Germline V lookup: CDR1 SNHLY, CDR2 FYNNEI. V dropped 4 bases and J dropped 2 bases, with 8 bases sitting between them. The CDR3 region is CASSGTRNYGYTF. The CDR3 coding sequence is TGTGCCAGCAGTGGAACCAGAAACTATGGCTACACCTTC.

Here the CDR3 reads CASRLAGYEQYF. As DNA, the CDR3 is TGTGCCAGCAGACTTGCGGGCTACGAGCAGTACTTC. The chain couples TRBV5-6 to TRBJ2-7, with D perhaps TRBD2 (5 bases). The V and J ends lost 5 bases and 3 bases respectively, with 9 bases between them. The V gene's germline CDR1 is SGHDT and CDR2 YYEEEE. The CDR3 runs 12 residues.

This clone has more than one count but fewer than ten. The CDR3 DNA follows: TGTGCCAGTAGGCTAGAAGGGGGGAACACTGAAGCTTTCTTT. It translates to CASRLEGGNTEAFF. The rearrangement links TRBV19 to TRBJ1-1, with a tentative D call TRBD1 (6 bases). The V gene's germline CDR1 is LNHDA and CDR2 SQIVND (reference sequence). The CDR3 has 14 residues. V was trimmed by 6 bases and J by 1 base, leaving 12 bases between them.

The chain employs TRBV6-4 and TRBJ2-3; D may be TRBD1 (5 bases). V was trimmed by 2 bases and J by 11 bases, leaving 17 bases between them. The CDR3 extends over 14 amino acids. Germline lookup yields CDR1 MRHNA and CDR2 SNTAGT. The CDR3 region has the DNA TGTGCCAGCAGTGACACAACGACCAGGGATGGGCAGTATTTT. It translates to CASSDTTTRDGQYF.

The CDR3 DNA reads TGTGCCAGCAGCTTAAGTGAGGTCGGTGCCCAGTACTTC. As protein: CASSLSEVGAQYF. This sequence joins TRBV7-3 and TRBJ2-5; D is unclear. Germline V gives CDR1 SGHTA, CDR2 FQGTGA. This CDR3 is 13 amino acids long. V lost 1 base, J lost 9 bases, and 12 bases lay in between.

The chain joins TRBV3-1 (or the pseudogene TRBV3-2) to TRBJ1-6; D unresolved. CDR1 and CDR2 from the germline V gene are LGHDT and YNNKEL (reference sequence). The length of the CDR3 is 14 residues. Trimming removed 2 bases from V and 11 bases from J, with 13 bases in between. The CDR3 reads CASSQTGAQTPLHF. DNA of the CDR3: TGTGCCAGCAGCCAAACTGGCGCACAGACACCCCTCCACTTT.

As regards this clone: This sample includes further DNA sequences coding for the same CDR3. This chain links TRBV5-1 with TRBJ1-1; 7 bases line up with TRBD1. In germline, CDR1 is SGHRS, CDR2 YFSETQ. CDR3 length equals 14 residues. Unmatched junction bases numbered 0, after V lost 0 bases and J lost 1 base. In DNA form, the CDR3 reads TGCGCCAGCAGCTTGGGGACAGGGAACACTGAAGCTTTCTTT. Translating gives CASSLGTGNTEAFF.

The chain recombines TRBV9 with TRBJ2-3; 7 nucleotides line up with TRBD1. The CDR3 runs to 17 residues. After removal of 0 bases from V and 6 bases from J, the junction contained 13 bases not matched to a gene. Looked up from germline, CDR1 is SGDLS and CDR2 is YYNGEE. CDR3 nucleotides: TGTGCCAGCAGCGTAGCCGACAGGGCGAGACTGGGGGATACGCAGTATTTT. Its protein is CASSVADRARLGDTQYF.

The chain has TRBV19 and TRBJ1-6; TRBD1 aligns across 7 bases. The ends lost 3 bases at V and 4 bases at J; junction bases unmatched: 6. CDR3 length: 16 amino acids. CDR1 LNHDA and CDR2 SQIVND come from the germline V gene (reference sequence). The CDR3 region is CASSIYATGYNSPLHF. The CDR3, as DNA: TGTGCCAGTAGTATTTATGCGACAGGGTATAATTCACCCCTCCACTTT.

The genes are TRBV28 and TRBJ1-2; D may be TRBD1 (5 bases). The CDR3 consists of 12 residues. CDR1 and CDR2 (germline): MDHEN, SYDVKM. Trimming removed 4 bases at V and 6 bases at J, with 9 bases between. The CDR3 spells CASSSDRNGYTF. The CDR3 nucleotides are TGTGCCAGCAGTTCCGACAGAAATGGCTACACCTTC.

This sequence joins TRBV19 and TRBJ2-3, with D tentatively TRBD1 (6 bases). There are 16 residues in the CDR3. The V gene's germline CDR1 is LNHDA and CDR2 SQIVND (reference sequence). V was clipped by 3 bases and J by 0 bases, with 13 bases between them. The chain's CDR3 is CASSITRQGSTDTQYF. In DNA, the CDR3 is TGTGCCAGTAGTATTACTCGGCAGGGGAGCACAGATACGCAGTATTTT.

The chain links TRBV6-5 to TRBJ1-6; 10 nucleotides align to TRBD1. The germline gives CDR1 MNHEY, CDR2 SVGAGI. V dropped 5 bases and J dropped 4; count of bases not matched to a gene: 2. The CDR3 length is 15 residues. CDR3 nucleotide sequence: TGTGCCAGCAGTCGACAGGGGGCTTATAATTCACCCCTCCACTTT. Protein: CASSRQGAYNSPLHF.

The gene calls are TRBV9 and TRBJ1-2, with D unresolved. The ends were cut back, 7 bases at V and 2 bases at J, with 15 bases in the middle. The CDR3 spans 14 residues. Germline V gene lookup returns CDR1 SGDLS and CDR2 YYNGEE. CDR3 nucleotides: TGTGCCAGCTCCGACCGGCAGATCAACTATGGCTACACCTTC. Its protein product is CASSDRQINYGYTF.

The chain links TRBV18 to TRBJ2-7, with TRBD1 as a possible D gene (5 bases). CDR3 size: 16 residues. Germline V gene lookup returns CDR1 KGHSH and CDR2 LQKENI. Trimming took off 3 bases at V and 3 bases at J, with 18 bases between the two ends. CDR3 sequence reads: CASSPVTATIRYEQYF. The CDR3 DNA reads as TGTGCCAGCTCACCCGTGACAGCCACTATCCGCTACGAGCAGTACTTC.

The chain uses TRBV27 and TRBJ2-5; D might be TRBD1 or TRBD2, each matching 7 bases. V lost 3 bases and J lost 4, with 18 bases in between. The CDR3 has 16 residues. Germline loops: CDR1 MNHEY, CDR2 SMNVEV (reference sequence). The CDR3 region is CASSFERQGGGETQYF. The DNA for the CDR3 is TGTGCCAGCAGTTTCGAACGACAGGGAGGGGGAGAGACCCAGTACTTC.

In its sample, this clone was seen a few times. The chain joins TRBV2 to TRBJ1-5; D may be TRBD1 (5 bases). The CDR3 runs 14 residues. CDR1 and CDR2 from the germline V gene are SNHLY and FYNNEI. V was shortened by 9 bases and J by 0 bases, with 12 bases between the two germline ends. The CDR3 coding sequence is TGTGCCAGTTCGAGGGACCTTAGCAATCAGCCCCAGCATTTT. Its translation: CASSRDLSNQPQHF.

This chain joins TRBV3-1 (or the pseudogene TRBV3-2) and TRBJ2-2; D possibly corresponds to TRBD2 (6 bases). The CDR3 has 18 residues. V lost 6 bases and J lost 8, with 28 bases in between. Germline loops: CDR1 LGHDT, CDR2 YNNKEL (reference sequence). CDR3 sequence (DNA): TGTGCCAGCAGTCACACCTCCGCGGGCGGGGCTAAGGCTGGGGAGCTGTTTTTT. It is translated as CASSHTSAGGAKAGELFF.

The chain joins TRBV6-1 to TRBJ1-5; TRBD1 is a possible D gene (5 bases). In germline, CDR1 is MNHNS, CDR2 SASEGT. V lost 1 base to trimming and J lost 5 bases, with 12 bases between them. The CDR3 is 15 amino acids. CDR3 loop: CASSEGGPGDQPQHF. The CDR3 coding sequence is TGTGCCAGCAGTGAAGGAGGGCCGGGGGATCAGCCCCAGCATTTT.

The CDR3 reads CASSYRWGTEAFF. CDR3 nucleotide sequence: TGTGCCAGCAGTTATCGCTGGGGCACTGAAGCTTTCTTT. The chain uses TRBV6-2 or TRBV6-3 and TRBJ1-1; D uncertain. The CDR3 is 13 residues long. The V gene's germline CDR1 is MNHEY and CDR2 SVGEGT. Between the trimmed V and J ends, which lost 3 bases and 4 bases, there was a span of 9 bases.

The V call is TRBV28, the J call TRBJ2-7; D ambiguous. This CDR3 spans 15 amino acids. V was pared by 10 bases and J by 2 bases, with 21 bases between. Germline assignment: CDR1 MDHEN and CDR2 SYDVKM. CDR3 nucleotide sequence: TGTGCCACCACCGAGTCTTTTCGCTCGGCCTACGAGCAGTACTTC. Translating gives CATTESFRSAYEQYF.

The V gene is TRBV6-5, the J gene TRBJ1-5, with 8 bases matching TRBD1. Germline assignment: CDR1 MNHEY and CDR2 SVGAGI. Trimming at V came to 10 bases and at J to 3 bases, leaving 11 bases not matched to a gene. This CDR3 has 15 residues. The DNA of the CDR3 is TGTGCCACCTTACCGGGACAGGCCTTCAATCAGCCCCAGCATTTT. This codes for CATLPGQAFNQPQHF.

The genes are TRBV6-5 and TRBJ1-2; D is unclear. Germline lookup yields CDR1 MNHEY and CDR2 SVGAGI. Between the trimmed V and J ends, which lost 6 bases and 8 bases, there was a span of 19 bases. The CDR3 consists of 14 residues. The CDR3 loop is CASSRDGTAYGYTF. CDR3 DNA: TGTGCCAGCAGCCGAGACGGAACCGCCTACGGCTACACCTTC.

The CDR3 coding sequence is TGCAGTGCTCCCCTAGGTGAAAAACTGTTTTTT. Protein sequence: CSAPLGEKLFF. This chain links TRBV20-1 with TRBJ1-4; D uncertain. The length of the CDR3 is 11 residues. V was pared by 5 bases and J by 7 bases, with 8 bases between. CDR1 DFQATT and CDR2 SNEGSKA come from the germline V gene (reference sequence).

V usage is TRBV4-1 and J usage is TRBJ2-2, with D tentatively TRBD1 (5 bases). This CDR3 is 15 amino acids long. Per germline, CDR1 MGHRA and CDR2 YSYEKL. The ends were cut back, 5 bases at V and 0 bases at J, with 10 bases in the middle. CDR3 loop: CASSSRQSNTGELFF. CDR3 nucleotide sequence: TGCGCCAGCAGCTCCCGACAGTCGAACACCGGGGAGCTGTTTTTT.

The V call is TRBV2, the J call TRBJ1-2, with D perhaps matching TRBD1 (5 bases). CDR3 length equals 11 residues. With 3 bases removed from V and 7 bases from J, the gap between germline ends came to 6 bases. Germline CDR1 reads SNHLY; CDR2 reads FYNNEI. The CDR3 loop is CASSDGGGYTF. The CDR3 region has the DNA TGTGCCAGCAGTGACGGGGGTGGCTACACCTTC.

The chain is built from TRBV18 and TRBJ1-1, with TRBD1 matching over 7 bases. With V trimmed by 5 bases and J by 1 base, 19 bases remained unmatched. The CDR3 spans 19 residues. The germline CDR1 and CDR2 sequences are KGHSH and LQKENI. CDR3: CASSALNSRAGGPNTEAFF. CDR3 sequence (DNA): TGTGCCAGCTCAGCTTTAAATAGTAGGGCAGGGGGTCCGAACACTGAAGCTTTCTTT. Full variable domain (rest looked up from reference TRBV18 and TRBJ1-1): NAGVMQNPRHLVRRRGQEARLRCSPMKGHSHVYWYRQLPEEGLKFMVYLQKENIIDESGMPKERFSAEFPKEGPSILRIQQVVRGDSAAYFCASSALNSRAGGPNTEAFFGQGTRLTVV.